This T cell receptor (beta chain) was sequenced for a study of blood T cell repertoires in COVID-19. Study-level information: T cells, B-cell-depleted T cells, or PBMCs supplied cDNA or gDNA.

With respect to this clone: At the DNA level, this CDR3 is encoded by other sequences in the same sample as well.

Germline values: CDR1 DFQATT, CDR2 SNEGSKA (reference sequence). This CDR3 has 11 residues. Trimming left V 6 bases short and J 5 bases short, with 11 bases between. Only in-frame clones appear in the TCRdb table, and some are missing; sequencing was by immunoSEQ multiplex PCR. This sample has over 100,000 clones, with around four fifths found just once. The specimen sequenced was peripheral blood. The TCR originated in a woman aged 55-70 years with acute or convalescent COVID-19. The J gene is TRBJ2-7, the V gene TRBV20-1, with D possibly being TRBD1 (5 bases). Written as DNA, the CDR3 is TGCAGTGCCTCCTCAGGGCACGAGCAGTACTTC. Residues: CSASSGHEQYF.